This T cell receptor beta chain is from a study of blood T cells in healthy people across ages. Donors each provided ten milliliters of peripheral blood. Ten or more counts support this clonotype. V was trimmed by 3 bases and J by 5 bases, leaving 8 bases between them. CDR1 SEHNR and CDR2 FQNEAQ come from the germline V gene (reference sequence). The length of the CDR3 is 13 residues. The second PCR ran roughly 6 to 12 cycles with a sample-barcoded 5' primer and J-beta primers. TCRdb reprocessed the 5' RACE reads via MiXCR and lists one record per CDR3 protein. The table lists about 750,000 distinct CDR3 sequences, about 55% of them singletons, with approximately 40% in the top ten.

Sequencing input: blood. The receptor comes from a man aged 80 or over in good health. The genes are TRBV7-9 and TRBJ2-1, with D unclear. This chain's CDR3 is CASSLLYDNEQFF. CDR3 in DNA: TGTGCCAGCAGCTTGCTCTACGACAATGAGCAGTTCTTC.